This T cell receptor (beta chain) emerged from a study of breast tumors, draining lymph nodes, adjacent tissues. Study outcomes and limitations: Luminal-like breast cancer showed significantly greater tumor-nontumor repertoire similarity than basal-like breast cancer did. Data only fit, rather than demonstrated, lymph node origin of most tumor T cells. Findings are consistent with lymph node origin and intratumoral expansion of most tumor T cells. Tumors had less TCR diversity than lymph nodes, more than nontumor tissue.

From the multiplex PCR reads, TCRdb called clonotypes with MiXCR, one entry per CDR3 protein. This table holds about 140,000 distinct CDR3 sequences, around a third found once. Many counts were recorded for this clonotype. Its cognate antigen is unknown. Germline V CDR1 and CDR2: SNHLY, FYNNEI. V shed 7 bases, J shed 6 bases, and the junction held 17 bases outside the gene matches. This CDR3 spans 16 amino acids. The lymph nodes were axillary draining lymph nodes from breast cancer patients. This chain joins TRBV2 and TRBJ2-7, with 8 bases lining up with TRBD1. Sequencing was carried out using axillary lymph node tissue. The clonotype originates from a female donor with breast cancer. Some clones in this sample may be carry-over from other donors' samples. CDR3 residues: CASTDSGQGVGGEQYF. CDR3 DNA sequence: TGTGCCAGCACCGATAGTGGACAGGGCGTTGGGGGCGAGCAGTACTTC.